Detailed here is one TCR beta chain. What it binds is not known. The germline CDR1 and CDR2 sequences are SGHAT and FQNNGV. The CDR3 has 15 residues. Trimming removed 4 bases from V and 0 bases from J; junction bases left unmatched: 5. This record comes from a study of cytomegalovirus exposure and HLA in healthy donors. Points from the study as a whole: Among immune exposure information, only CMV serostatus was available. Some V segments (TRBV6-2 and TRBV6-3 among them) were excluded as indistinguishable.

It was with 60 Vbeta and 13 Jbeta primers that the PCR ran. Here immunoSEQ multiplex PCR was the method, and the copy in TCRdb shows in-frame clones only, minus some. Among roughly 60,000 clones listed, roughly 83% were seen once. The rearrangement joins TRBV11-2 to TRBJ2-7; 8 nucleotides align to TRBD1. The clonotype was recovered from a man under 40 in good health and CMV-seronegative. Input material: PBMCs. CDR3 residues: CASSWTQGVSYEQYF. CDR3 DNA sequence: TGTGCCAGCAGCTGGACACAGGGGGTCTCCTACGAGCAGTACTTC. Variable domain in full (rest from reference TRBV11-2 and TRBJ2-7): EAGVAQSPRYKIIEKRQSVAFWCNPISGHATLYWYQQILGQGPKLLIQFQNNGVVDDSQLPKDRFSAERLKGVDSTLKIQPAKLEDSAVYLCASSWTQGVSYEQYFGPGTRLTVT.